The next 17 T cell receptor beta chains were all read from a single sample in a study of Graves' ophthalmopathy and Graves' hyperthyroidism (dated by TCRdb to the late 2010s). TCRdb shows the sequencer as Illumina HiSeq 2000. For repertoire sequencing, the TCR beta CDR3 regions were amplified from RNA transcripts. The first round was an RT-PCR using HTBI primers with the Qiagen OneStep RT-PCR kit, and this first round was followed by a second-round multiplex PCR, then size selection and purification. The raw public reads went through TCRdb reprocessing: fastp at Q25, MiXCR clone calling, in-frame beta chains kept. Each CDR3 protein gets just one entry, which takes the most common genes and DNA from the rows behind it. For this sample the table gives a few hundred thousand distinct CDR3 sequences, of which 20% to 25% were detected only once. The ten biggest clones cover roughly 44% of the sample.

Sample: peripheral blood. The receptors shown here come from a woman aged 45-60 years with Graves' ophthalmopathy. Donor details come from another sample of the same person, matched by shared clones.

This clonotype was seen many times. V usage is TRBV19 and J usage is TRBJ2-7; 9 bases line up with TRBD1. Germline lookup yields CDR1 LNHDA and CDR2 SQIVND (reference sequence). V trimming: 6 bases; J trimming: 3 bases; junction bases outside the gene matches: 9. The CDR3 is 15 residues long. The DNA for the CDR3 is TGTGCCAGTAGCACCTCCGGGACAGGGTACTACGAGCAGTACTTC. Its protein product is CASSTSGTGYYEQYF. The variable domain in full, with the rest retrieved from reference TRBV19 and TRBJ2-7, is DGGITQSPKYLFRKEGQNVTLSCEQNLNHDAMYWYRQDPGQGLRLIYYSQIVNDFQKGDIAEGYSVSREKKESFPLTVTSAQKNPTAFYLCASSTSGTGYYEQYFGPGTRLTVT.

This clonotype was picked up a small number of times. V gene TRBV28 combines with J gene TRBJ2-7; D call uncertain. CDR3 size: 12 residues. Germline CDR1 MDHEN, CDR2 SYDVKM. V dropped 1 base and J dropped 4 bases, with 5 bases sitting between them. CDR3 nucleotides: TGTGCCAGCAGTTTATTCCGATACGAGCAGTACTTC. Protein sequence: CASSLFRYEQYF.

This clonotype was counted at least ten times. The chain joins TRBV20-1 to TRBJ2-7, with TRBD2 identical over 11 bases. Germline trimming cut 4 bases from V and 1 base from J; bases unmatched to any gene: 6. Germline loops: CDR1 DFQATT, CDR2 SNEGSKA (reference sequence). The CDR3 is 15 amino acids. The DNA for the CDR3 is TGCAGTGCTACCTCGGGACTAGCGGATTCCTACGAGCAGTACTTC. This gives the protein CSATSGLADSYEQYF.

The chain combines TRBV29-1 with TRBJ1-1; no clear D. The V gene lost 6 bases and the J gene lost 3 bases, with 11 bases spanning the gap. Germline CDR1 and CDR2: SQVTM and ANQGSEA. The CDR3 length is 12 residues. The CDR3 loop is CSVVDGYTEAFF. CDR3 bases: TGCAGCGTAGTTGACGGATACACTGAAGCTTTCTTT.

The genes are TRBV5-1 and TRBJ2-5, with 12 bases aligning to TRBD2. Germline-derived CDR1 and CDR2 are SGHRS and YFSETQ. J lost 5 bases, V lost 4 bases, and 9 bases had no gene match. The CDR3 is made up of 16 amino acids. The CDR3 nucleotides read TGCGCCAGCAGCCTCAGACTAGCGGGAGAGGGGGAGACCCAGTACTTC. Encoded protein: CASSLRLAGEGETQYF.

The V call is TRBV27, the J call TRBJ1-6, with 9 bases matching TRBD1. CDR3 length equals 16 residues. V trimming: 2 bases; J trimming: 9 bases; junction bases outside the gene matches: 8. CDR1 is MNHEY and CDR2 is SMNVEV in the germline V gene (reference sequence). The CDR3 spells CASSLGQGRSVSPLHF. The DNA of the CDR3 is TGTGCCAGCAGTTTAGGACAGGGGAGATCGGTTTCACCCCTCCACTTT.

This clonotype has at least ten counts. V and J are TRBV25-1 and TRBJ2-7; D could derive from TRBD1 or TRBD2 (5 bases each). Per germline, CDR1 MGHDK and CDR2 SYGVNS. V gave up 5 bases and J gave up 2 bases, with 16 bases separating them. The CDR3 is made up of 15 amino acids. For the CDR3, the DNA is TGTGCCAGCAGTAGAGTCAGAGTGGGGGCCTACGAGCAGTACTTC. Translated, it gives CASSRVRVGAYEQYF.

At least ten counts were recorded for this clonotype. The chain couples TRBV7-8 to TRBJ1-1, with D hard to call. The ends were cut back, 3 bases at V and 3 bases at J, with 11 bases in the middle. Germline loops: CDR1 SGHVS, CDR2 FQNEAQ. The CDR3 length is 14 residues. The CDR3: CASSFLWRDTEAFF. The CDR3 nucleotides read TGTGCCAGCAGCTTCTTGTGGCGGGACACTGAAGCTTTCTTT.

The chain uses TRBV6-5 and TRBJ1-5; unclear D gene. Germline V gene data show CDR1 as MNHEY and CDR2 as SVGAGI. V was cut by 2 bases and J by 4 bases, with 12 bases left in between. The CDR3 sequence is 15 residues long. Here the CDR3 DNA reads TGTGCCAGCAGTTACCCGGGCACTCGGAATCAGCCCCAGCATTTT. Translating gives CASSYPGTRNQPQHF.

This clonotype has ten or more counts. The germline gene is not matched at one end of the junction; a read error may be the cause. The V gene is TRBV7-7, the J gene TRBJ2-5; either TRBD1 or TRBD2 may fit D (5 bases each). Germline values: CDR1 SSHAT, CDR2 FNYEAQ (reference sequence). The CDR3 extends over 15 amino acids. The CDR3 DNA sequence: TGTGCTAGCAGCCCGGTGCGGGCAGGGTACGAGACCCAGTACTTC. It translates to CASSPVRAGYETQYF.

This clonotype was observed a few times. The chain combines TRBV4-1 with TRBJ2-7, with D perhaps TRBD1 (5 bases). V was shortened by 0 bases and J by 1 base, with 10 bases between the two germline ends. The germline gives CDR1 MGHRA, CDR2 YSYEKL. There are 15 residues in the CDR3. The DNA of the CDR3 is TGCGCCAGCAGCCAAGAGGATCGACAGTCCTACGAGCAGTACTTC. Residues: CASSQEDRQSYEQYF.

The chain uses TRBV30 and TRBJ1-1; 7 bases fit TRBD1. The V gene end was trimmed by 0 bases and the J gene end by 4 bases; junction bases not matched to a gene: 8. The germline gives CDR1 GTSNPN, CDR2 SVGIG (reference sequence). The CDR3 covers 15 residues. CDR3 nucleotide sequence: TGTGCCTGGAGTGTACGCAAGGGGGCTGGCACTGAAGCTTTCTTT. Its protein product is CAWSVRKGAGTEAFF.

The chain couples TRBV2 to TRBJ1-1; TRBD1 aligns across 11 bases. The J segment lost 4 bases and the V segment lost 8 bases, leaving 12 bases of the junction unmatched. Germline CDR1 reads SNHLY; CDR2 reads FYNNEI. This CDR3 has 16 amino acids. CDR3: CASGAGQGVGGTEAFF. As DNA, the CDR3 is TGTGCCAGCGGGGCGGGACAGGGGGTTGGGGGCACTGAAGCTTTCTTT. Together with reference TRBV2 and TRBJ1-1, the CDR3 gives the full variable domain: EPEVTQTPSHQVTQMGQEVILRCVPISNHLYFYWYRQILGQKVEFLVSFYNNEISEKSEIFDDQFSVERPDGSNFTLKIRSTKLEDSAMYFCASGAGQGVGGTEAFFGQGTRLTVV.

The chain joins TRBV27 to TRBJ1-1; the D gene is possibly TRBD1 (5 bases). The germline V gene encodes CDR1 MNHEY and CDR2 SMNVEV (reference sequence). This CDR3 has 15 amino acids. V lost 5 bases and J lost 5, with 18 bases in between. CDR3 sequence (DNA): TGTGCCAGCAGTGTCCGGGGGGTTCAGGGTACTGAAGCTTTCTTT. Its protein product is CASSVRGVQGTEAFF.

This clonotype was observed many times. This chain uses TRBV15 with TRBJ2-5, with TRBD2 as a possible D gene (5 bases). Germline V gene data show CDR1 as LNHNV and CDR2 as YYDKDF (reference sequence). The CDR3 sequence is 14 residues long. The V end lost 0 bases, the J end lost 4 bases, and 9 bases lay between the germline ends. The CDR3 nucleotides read TGTGCCACCAGCAGAGATCCCGCGGGAGAGACCCAGTACTTC. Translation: CATSRDPAGETQYF.

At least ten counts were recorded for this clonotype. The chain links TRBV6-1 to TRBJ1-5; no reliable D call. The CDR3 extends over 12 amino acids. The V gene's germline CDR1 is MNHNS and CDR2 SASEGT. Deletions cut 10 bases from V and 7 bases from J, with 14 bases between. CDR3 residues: CATEGPGQPQHF. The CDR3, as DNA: TGTGCCACCGAGGGTCCGGGGCAGCCCCAGCATTTT.

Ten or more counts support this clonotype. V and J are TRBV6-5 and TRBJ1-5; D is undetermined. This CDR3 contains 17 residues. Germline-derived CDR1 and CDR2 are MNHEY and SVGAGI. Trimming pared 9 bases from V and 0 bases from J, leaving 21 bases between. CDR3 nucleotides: TGTGCCAGTGTGCAGGCGCGAGGCTTTTATAGCAATCAGCCCCAGCATTTT. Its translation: CASVQARGFYSNQPQHF.